This T cell receptor (beta chain) is from a study of naive and memory T cell subsets. The study's findings and limits: From naive to CM, EM and EMRA, diversity decreased and Gini increased.

The J segment lost 6 bases and the V segment lost 4 bases, leaving 8 bases of the junction unmatched. CDR3 length equals 15 residues. Germline-derived CDR1 and CDR2 are SGHNT and YYREEE (reference sequence). An equimolar mix of two oligonucleotides served as the beta constant-region primer for TRBC1 and TRBC2. Each CDR3 protein is one row after TCRdb ran MiXCR on the UMI-ligation and nested PCR reads. The sample shows roughly 40,000 distinct CDR3 sequences, about an eighth of them seen only once. This clonotype was counted at least ten times. Its antigen is unidentified. The sequenced material came from effector memory CD4+ T cells from blood. Sample subset: effector memory, CD45RA- CD27-. The source of this sequence is a human donor in good health. This chain uses TRBV5-4 with TRBJ1-4; 8 bases fit TRBD1. In nucleotides, the CDR3 is TGTGCCAGCAGCCCGGACAGGGATCGGCATGAAAAACTGTTTTTT. This encodes CASSPDRDRHEKLFF. Full variable domain (remainder filled in from reference TRBV5-4 and TRBJ1-4): ETGVTQSPTHLIKTRGQQVTLRCSSQSGHNTVSWYQQALGQGPQFIFQYYREEENGRGNFPPRFSGLQFPNYSSELNVNALELDDSALYLCASSPDRDRHEKLFFGSGTQLSVL.